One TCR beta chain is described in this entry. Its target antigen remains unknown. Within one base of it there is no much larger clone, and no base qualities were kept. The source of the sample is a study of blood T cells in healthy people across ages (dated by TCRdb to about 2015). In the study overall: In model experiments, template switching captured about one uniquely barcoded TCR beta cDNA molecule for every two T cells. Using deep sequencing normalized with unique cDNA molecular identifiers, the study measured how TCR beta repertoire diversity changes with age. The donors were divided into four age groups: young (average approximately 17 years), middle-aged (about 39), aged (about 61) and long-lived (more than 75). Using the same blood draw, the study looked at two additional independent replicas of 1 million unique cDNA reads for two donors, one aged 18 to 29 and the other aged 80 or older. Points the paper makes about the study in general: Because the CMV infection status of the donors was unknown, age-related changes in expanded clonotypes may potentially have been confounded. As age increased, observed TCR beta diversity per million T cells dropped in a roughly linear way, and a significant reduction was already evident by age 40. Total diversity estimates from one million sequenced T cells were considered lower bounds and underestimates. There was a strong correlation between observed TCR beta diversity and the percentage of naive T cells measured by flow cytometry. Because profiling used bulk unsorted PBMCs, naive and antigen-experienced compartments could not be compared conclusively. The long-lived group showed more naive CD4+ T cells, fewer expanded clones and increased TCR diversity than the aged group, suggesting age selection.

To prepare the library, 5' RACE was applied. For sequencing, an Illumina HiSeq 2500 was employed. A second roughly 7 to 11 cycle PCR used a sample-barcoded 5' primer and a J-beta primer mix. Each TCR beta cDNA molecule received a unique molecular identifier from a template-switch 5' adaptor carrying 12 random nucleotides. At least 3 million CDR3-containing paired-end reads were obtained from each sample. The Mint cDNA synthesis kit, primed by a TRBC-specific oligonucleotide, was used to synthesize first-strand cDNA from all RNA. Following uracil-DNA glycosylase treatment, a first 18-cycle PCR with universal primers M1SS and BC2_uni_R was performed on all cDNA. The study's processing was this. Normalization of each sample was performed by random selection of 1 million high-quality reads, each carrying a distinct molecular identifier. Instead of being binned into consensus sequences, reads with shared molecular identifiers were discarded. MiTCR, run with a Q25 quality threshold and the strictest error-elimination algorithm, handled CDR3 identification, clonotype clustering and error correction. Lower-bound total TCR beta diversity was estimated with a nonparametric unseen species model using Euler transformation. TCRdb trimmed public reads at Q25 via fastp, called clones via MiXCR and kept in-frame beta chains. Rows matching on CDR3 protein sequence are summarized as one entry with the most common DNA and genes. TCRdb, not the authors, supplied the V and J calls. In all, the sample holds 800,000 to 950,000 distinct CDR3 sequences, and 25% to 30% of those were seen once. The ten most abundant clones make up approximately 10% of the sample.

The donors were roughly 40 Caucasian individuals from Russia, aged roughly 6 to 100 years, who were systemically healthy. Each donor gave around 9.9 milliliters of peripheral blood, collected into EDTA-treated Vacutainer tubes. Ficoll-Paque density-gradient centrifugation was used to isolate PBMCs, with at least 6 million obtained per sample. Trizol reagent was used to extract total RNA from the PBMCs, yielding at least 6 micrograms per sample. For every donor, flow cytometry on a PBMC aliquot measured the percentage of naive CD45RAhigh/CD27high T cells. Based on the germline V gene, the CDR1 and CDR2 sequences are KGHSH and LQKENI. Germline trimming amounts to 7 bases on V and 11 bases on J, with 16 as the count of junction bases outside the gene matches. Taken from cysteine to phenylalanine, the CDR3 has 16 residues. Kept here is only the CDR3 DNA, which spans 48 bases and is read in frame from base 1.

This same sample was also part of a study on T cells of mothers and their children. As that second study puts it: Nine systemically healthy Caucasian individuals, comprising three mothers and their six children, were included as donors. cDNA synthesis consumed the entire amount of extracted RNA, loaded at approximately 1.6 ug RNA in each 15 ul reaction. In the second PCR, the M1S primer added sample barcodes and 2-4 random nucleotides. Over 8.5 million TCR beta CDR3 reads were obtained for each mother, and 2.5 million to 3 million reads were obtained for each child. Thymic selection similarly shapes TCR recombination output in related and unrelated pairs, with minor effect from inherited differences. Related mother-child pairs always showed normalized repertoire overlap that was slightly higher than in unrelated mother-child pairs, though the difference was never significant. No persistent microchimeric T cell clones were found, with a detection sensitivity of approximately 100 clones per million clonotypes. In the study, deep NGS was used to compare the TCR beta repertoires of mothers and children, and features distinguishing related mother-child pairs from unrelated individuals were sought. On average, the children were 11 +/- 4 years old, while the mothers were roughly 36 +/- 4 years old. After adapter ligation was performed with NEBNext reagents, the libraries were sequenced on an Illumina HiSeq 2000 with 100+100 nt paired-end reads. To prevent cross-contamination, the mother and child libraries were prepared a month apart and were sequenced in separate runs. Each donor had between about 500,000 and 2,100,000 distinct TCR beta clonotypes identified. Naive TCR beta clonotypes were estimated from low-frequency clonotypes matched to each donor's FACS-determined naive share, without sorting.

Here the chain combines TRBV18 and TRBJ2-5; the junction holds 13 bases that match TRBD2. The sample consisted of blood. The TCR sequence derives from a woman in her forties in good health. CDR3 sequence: CASFWAGTSGNNEQYF. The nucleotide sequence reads TGTGCCAGCTTCTGGGCCGGGACTAGCGGGAACAATGAGCAGTACTTC.